Listed below are T cell receptor beta chains from one sample, sequenced in a study of blood T cell repertoires in COVID-19. The data were produced by immunoSEQ multiplex PCR, yet TCRdb's version contains in-frame clones alone and is incomplete. The table includes about 210,000 clones, 83% detected once. Sequenced sample: peripheral blood. The receptors were sampled from a woman between 50 and 59 years old with acute or convalescent COVID-19. Each CDR3 is given with its conserved first and last residue. Fields, in order: CDR3 protein, CDR3 DNA, CDR3 length, D gene, V gene, J gene, clone size. A D gene is named only where the DNA matches it firmly. Clone size is not always given. Where it is, it says once, few, many or a class for expanded clones.

CDR3aa: CASSPTGLGNQPQHF
CDR3nt: TGTGCCAGCAGTCCGACAGGGTTGGGCAATCAGCCCCAGCATTTT
len: 15
d_gene: TRBD1
v_gene: TRBV2
j_gene: TRBJ1-5
abundance: once

CDR3aa: CSVVSDSNQPQHF
CDR3nt: TGCAGCGTTGTGTCAGATAGCAATCAGCCCCAGCATTTT
len: 13
d_gene: -
v_gene: TRBV29-1
j_gene: TRBJ1-5
abundance: few

CDR3aa: CASSLDRDTEAFF
CDR3nt: TGTGCCAGCAGCTTAGACAGGGACACTGAAGCTTTCTTT
len: 13
d_gene: -
v_gene: TRBV7-8
j_gene: TRBJ1-1
abundance: once

CDR3aa: CASSDGRLDTQYF
CDR3nt: TGTGCCAGCAGTGATGGGCGATTAGATACGCAGTATTTT
len: 13
d_gene: -
v_gene: TRBV6-1
j_gene: TRBJ2-3
abundance: -

CDR3aa: CASSFVRQGNYGYTF
CDR3nt: TGTGCCAGCAGTTTTGTGCGCCAGGGCAACTATGGCTACACCTTC
len: 15
d_gene: -
v_gene: TRBV28
j_gene: TRBJ1-2
abundance: -

CDR3aa: CASSLGGNYGTDTQYF
CDR3nt: TGTGCCAGCAGCTTGGGAGGGAACTACGGCACAGATACGCAGTATTTT
len: 16
d_gene: -
v_gene: TRBV5-4
j_gene: TRBJ2-3
abundance: -

CDR3aa: CAWTRTGEGGELFF
CDR3nt: TGTGCCTGGACCCGGACAGGGGAGGGCGGGGAGCTGTTTTTT
len: 14
d_gene: TRBD1
v_gene: TRBV30
j_gene: TRBJ2-2
abundance: -

CDR3aa: CASRRGGTDSWGYTF
CDR3nt: TGTGCCAGCAGAAGAGGGGGGACAGATTCATGGGGCTACACCTTC
len: 15
d_gene: TRBD1
v_gene: TRBV28
j_gene: TRBJ1-2
abundance: -

CDR3aa: CASSDPATGGNTEAFF
CDR3nt: TGCGCCAGCAGTGACCCCGCGACAGGGGGGAACACTGAAGCTTTCTTT
len: 16
d_gene: TRBD1
v_gene: TRBV10-1
j_gene: TRBJ1-1
abundance: -

CDR3aa: CASSLSFQGTRGYTF
CDR3nt: TGTGCCAGCAGTTTAAGTTTTCAGGGGACTAGGGGCTACACCTTC
len: 15
d_gene: -
v_gene: TRBV28
j_gene: TRBJ1-2
abundance: -